The 15 T cell receptor beta chains listed next were all sequenced from one sample in a study of blood T cell repertoires in COVID-19. The table came from immunoSEQ multiplex PCR; TCRdb's copy has only in-frame clones and leaves some out. Among tens of thousands of clones, around 82% were seen once, and the ten largest hold 44%. Specimen: peripheral blood. These receptors were obtained from a woman of 80 years or more with active or convalescent COVID-19.

CDR3 region: CASSRGTGVNSPLHF. CDR3 nucleotides: TGTGCCAGCAGCCGCGGGACAGGGGTAAATTCACCCCTCCACTTT. J is TRBJ1-6 and V is TRBV3-1 (or the pseudogene TRBV3-2), with 10 bases lining up with TRBD1. The CDR3 is 15 amino acids. V shed 4 bases, J shed 7 bases, and the junction held 4 bases outside the gene matches. Germline loops: CDR1 LGHDT, CDR2 YNNKEL (reference sequence).

The V call is TRBV10-3, the J call TRBJ2-7; a weak D match, TRBD2 (6 bases). With 4 bases removed from V and 9 bases from J, the gap between germline ends came to 10 bases. The CDR3 loop spans 11 amino acids. Germline V gives CDR1 ENHRY, CDR2 SYGVKD. The CDR3 protein is CAISGVGGQYF. As DNA, the CDR3 is TGTGCCATCAGTGGAGTGGGGGGGCAGTACTTC.

The chain recombines TRBV9 with TRBJ2-1, with 7 nucleotides matching TRBD2. From germline, CDR1 is SGDLS and CDR2 YYNGEE. The CDR3 is 16 amino acids. J was trimmed by 2 bases and V by 0 bases; bases with no gene match: 5. The CDR3 nucleotides are TGTGCCAGCAGCGTAGGCACTAGCGACGCCTACAATGAGCAGTTCTTC. Its protein is CASSVGTSDAYNEQFF.

This chain's CDR3 is CASSVSGRGTDTQYF. The CDR3 nucleotides read TGTGCCAGCAGCGTAAGCGGGAGGGGGACAGATACGCAGTATTTT. The genes are TRBV9 and TRBJ2-3, with 10 bases fitting TRBD2. The length of the CDR3 is 15 residues. The trim removed 1 base at V and 3 bases at J, leaving 2 bases unmatched. In germline, CDR1 is SGDLS, CDR2 YYNGEE.

V gene TRBV4-2 combines with J gene TRBJ2-3, with TRBD2 as a possible D gene (5 bases). Between the trimmed V and J ends, which lost 1 base and 2 bases, there was a span of 16 bases. The CDR3 runs 17 residues. The germline V gene encodes CDR1 LGHNA and CDR2 YNFKEQ. DNA for the CDR3: TGTGCCAGCAGCCAAGTCTCGTCACGGGGTAACACAGATACGCAGTATTTT. It is translated as CASSQVSSRGNTDTQYF.

This clone came up a few times. The chain recombines TRBV28 with TRBJ2-5; TRBD2 aligns across 7 bases. The ends lost 2 bases at V and 4 bases at J; junction bases unmatched: 7. Germline-derived CDR1 and CDR2 are MDHEN and SYDVKM. The CDR3 has 15 residues. The CDR3 loop is CASSLSAGAGETQYF. CDR3 coding DNA: TGTGCCAGCAGTTTAAGCGCGGGAGCGGGAGAGACCCAGTACTTC. The whole variable domain, filled in from reference TRBV28 and TRBJ2-5, reads DVKVTQSSRYLVKRTGEKVFLECVQDMDHENMFWYRQDPGLGLRLIYFSYDVKMKEKGDIPEGYSVSREKKERFSLILESASTNQTSMYLCASSLSAGAGETQYFGPGTRLLVL.

V usage is TRBV5-1 and J usage is TRBJ1-1, with TRBD1 matching 11 bases. Germline CDR1 SGHRS, CDR2 YFSETQ. The V and J ends lost 4 bases and 4 bases, in that order; junction bases with no gene match: 9. This CDR3 region has 16 residues. This CDR3 reads CASSTSGTGGGTEAFF. DNA of the CDR3: TGCGCCAGCAGCACCTCCGGGACAGGGGGTGGCACTGAAGCTTTCTTT.

The chain is built from TRBV19 and TRBJ2-1, with TRBD2 identical over 12 bases. Per germline, CDR1 LNHDA and CDR2 SQIVND (reference sequence). J was trimmed by 7 bases and V by 7 bases; bases with no gene match: 23. The CDR3 totals 20 residues. Here the CDR3 reads CASIDSTSGGKFRRKNEQFF. Here the CDR3 DNA reads TGTGCCAGTATAGACTCGACTAGCGGGGGCAAATTTCGCCGTAAGAATGAGCAGTTCTTC.

This clone was seen a single time. The chain couples TRBV18 to TRBJ2-1, with 10 bases fitting TRBD2. The CDR3 extends over 17 amino acids. Per the germline V gene, CDR1 is KGHSH and CDR2 is LQKENI. The junction had 13 bases not matched to a gene; V was cut back by 3 bases and J by 8 bases. The CDR3 region has the DNA TGTGCCAGCTCACCGGATAAAGCGGGAGGGCCCGGCGATGAGCAGTTCTTC. It codes for CASSPDKAGGPGDEQFF.

This rearrangement joins TRBV7-2 to TRBJ2-5, with D tentatively TRBD1 (6 bases). The CDR3 runs 15 residues. Trimming shortened V by 3 bases and J by 1 base, and 12 bases separated the two germline ends. Germline-derived CDR1 and CDR2 are SGHTA and FQGNSA. CDR3 in amino acids: CASSFQWGPQETQYF. As DNA, the CDR3 is TGTGCCAGCAGCTTTCAGTGGGGGCCCCAAGAGACCCAGTACTTC.

This chain connects TRBV28 to TRBJ2-2, with D possibly matching TRBD2 (7 bases). The germline V gene encodes CDR1 MDHEN and CDR2 SYDVKM. V was clipped by 5 bases and J by 4 bases, with 11 bases between them. This CDR3 has 14 residues. CDR3 residues: CASSRGGITGELFF. The CDR3 nucleotides are TGTGCCAGCAGTAGGGGGGGGATCACCGGGGAGCTGTTTTTT.

The V gene is TRBV7-9, the J gene TRBJ2-3; possibly TRBD2 for D (5 bases). V lost 5 bases, J lost 9 bases, and 15 bases lay in between. Germline V lookup: CDR1 SEHNR, CDR2 FQNEAQ (reference sequence). CDR3 length equals 13 residues. The CDR3 spells CASSRGGFHTQYF. The CDR3 region has the DNA TGTGCCAGCAGCCGAGGAGGTTTCCACACGCAGTATTTT.

The chain uses TRBV6-2 or TRBV6-3 and TRBJ2-1; the match to TRBD1 covers 7 bases. Germline V lookup: CDR1 MNHEY, CDR2 SVGEGT. CDR3 size: 17 residues. V lost 5 bases, J lost 0 bases, and 10 bases stayed unmatched. CDR3 region: CASSDHGQASSYNEQFF. The CDR3 nucleotides are TGTGCCAGCAGTGACCATGGACAGGCAAGCTCCTACAATGAGCAGTTCTTC.

The chain has TRBV3-1 (or the pseudogene TRBV3-2) and TRBJ1-5; 8 bases fit TRBD1. CDR1 LGHDT and CDR2 YNNKEL come from the germline V gene (reference sequence). The V and J ends lost 1 base and 3 bases, in that order; junction bases with no gene match: 2. The CDR3 runs to 15 residues. CDR3 loop: CASSQAGGNNQPQHF. Here the CDR3 DNA reads TGTGCCAGCAGCCAAGCAGGGGGCAACAATCAGCCCCAGCATTTT.

This chain joins TRBV28 and TRBJ2-1; 10 bases match TRBD2. Trimming cost V 8 bases and J 10 bases; bases outside gene matches: 8. Germline CDR1 and CDR2: MDHEN and SYDVKM. The length of the CDR3 is 13 residues. The CDR3 protein is CASRAGGLIEQFF. The CDR3 DNA reads TGTGCCAGCCGAGCGGGAGGGCTGATAGAGCAGTTCTTC.